The 29 T cell receptor beta chains reported below all come from one sample, sequenced in a study of beta chain features in type 1 diabetes. Since all of the isolated RNA was reverse transcribed, expressed TCRB transcripts were what got sequenced. Measured with immunoSEQ multiplex PCR; TCRdb has only the in-frame clones, and not every one. The sample lists roughly 130,000 clones; just over 9% were seen once. Input material: central memory CD4+ T cells from blood. Source of these receptors: a man between 18 and 35 years old in good health.

This clone was picked up a small number of times. The V gene is TRBV4-1, the J gene TRBJ2-5, with D possibly matching TRBD1 (6 bases). The germline V and J ends were trimmed by 2 bases and 5 bases, with 15 bases remaining between them. The CDR3 totals 15 residues. The germline V gene has CDR1 MGHRA and CDR2 YSYEKL. CDR3 sequence: CASSQQGIIRETQYF. The DNA for the CDR3 is TGCGCCAGCAGCCAACAGGGGATAATACGGGAGACCCAGTACTTC.

In its sample, this clone was seen a few times. The chain recombines TRBV7-2 with TRBJ1-5, with a possible D match to TRBD1 (6 bases). This CDR3 has 14 amino acids. V was cut by 5 bases and J by 3 bases, with 11 bases left in between. Germline CDR1 reads SGHTA; CDR2 reads FQGNSA. CDR3 in DNA: TGTGCCAGCAGCCCTGACAGGAACAATCAGCCCCAGCATTTT. Its protein product is CASSPDRNNQPQHF.

This chain uses TRBV2 with TRBJ2-5; the match to TRBD2 covers 8 bases. This CDR3 contains 13 residues. Looked up from germline, CDR1 is SNHLY and CDR2 is FYNNEI. The V and J ends lost 3 bases and 12 bases, in that order; junction bases with no gene match: 9. The CDR3 DNA reads as TGTGCCAGCAGTGAGGCCCTAGCGGGTCAGGAGTACTTC. As protein: CASSEALAGQEYF. Filled out from reference TRBV2 and TRBJ2-5, the complete variable domain reads EPEVTQTPSHQVTQMGQEVILRCVPISNHLYFYWYRQILGQKVEFLVSFYNNEISEKSEIFDDQFSVERPDGSNFTLKIRSTKLEDSAMYFCASSEALAGQEYFGPGTRLLVL.

This clone was detected a few times. The chain uses TRBV2 and TRBJ2-7; 12 bases fit TRBD1. The trim removed 6 bases at V and 4 bases at J, leaving 7 bases unmatched. This CDR3 contains 15 residues. The V gene's germline CDR1 is SNHLY and CDR2 FYNNEI. Here the CDR3 reads CASSDRDRGHYEQYF. In DNA form, the CDR3 reads TGTGCCAGCAGCGACCGGGACAGGGGGCATTACGAGCAGTACTTC.

V is TRBV19 and J is TRBJ2-7; TRBD1 aligns across 9 bases. V was clipped by 4 bases and J by 0 bases; unmatched bases: 4. CDR3 length: 15 residues. CDR1 and CDR2 (germline): LNHDA, SQIVND (reference sequence). CDR3 loop: CASSTPGQGSYEQYF. CDR3 coding DNA: TGTGCCAGTAGTACCCCGGGACAGGGCTCCTACGAGCAGTACTTC.

This clone was recorded a few times. The CDR3 DNA sequence: TGTGCCAGCAGCTTAACTCCGGGGGTGAAGACCCAGTACTTC. It codes for CASSLTPGVKTQYF. This rearrangement joins TRBV11-1 to TRBJ2-5; possibly TRBD2 for D (6 bases). Germline CDR1 SGHAT, CDR2 FQDESV (reference sequence). Deletions cut 2 bases from V and 6 bases from J, with 13 bases between. This CDR3 contains 14 residues.

This clone was seen a few times. The chain recombines TRBV5-4 with TRBJ2-2; TRBD2 is a possible D gene (6 bases). Germline V gives CDR1 SGHNT, CDR2 YYREEE (reference sequence). V gave up 5 bases and J gave up 5 bases, with 25 bases separating them. The length of the CDR3 is 18 residues. The DNA for the CDR3 is TGTGCCAGCAGTGTGACGTCGGGACTCTCCCTTATAACCGGGGAGCTGTTTTTT. Amino acids: CASSVTSGLSLITGELFF.

This sequence joins TRBV5-1 and TRBJ2-7; D is perhaps TRBD2 (5 bases). The V end lost 0 bases, the J end lost 2 bases, and 9 bases lay between the germline ends. Germline V gives CDR1 SGHRS, CDR2 YFSETQ. The CDR3 is 14 amino acids. The CDR3 sequence: CASSLAAEPYEQYF. CDR3 coding DNA: TGCGCCAGCAGCTTGGCAGCGGAACCCTACGAGCAGTACTTC.

The chain has TRBV19 and TRBJ1-5; D gene uncertain. The CDR3 is 15 amino acids. CDR1 LNHDA and CDR2 SQIVND come from the germline V gene (reference sequence). Trimming took off 7 bases at V and 0 bases at J, with 13 bases between the two ends. The CDR3 sequence is CASKDRSYSNQPQHF. The CDR3 DNA reads TGTGCCAGTAAAGACCGTAGCTATAGCAATCAGCCCCAGCATTTT. The full variable domain, with the rest looked up from reference TRBV19 and TRBJ1-5, is DGGITQSPKYLFRKEGQNVTLSCEQNLNHDAMYWYRQDPGQGLRLIYYSQIVNDFQKGDIAEGYSVSREKKESFPLTVTSAQKNPTAFYLCASKDRSYSNQPQHFGDGTRLSIL.

This clone has just a few counts. The chain joins TRBV7-2 to TRBJ2-5; D is unclear. The germline CDR1 and CDR2 sequences are SGHTA and FQGNSA. The V gene lost 7 bases and the J gene lost 5 bases, with 14 bases spanning the gap. The CDR3 runs to 13 residues. The CDR3 coding sequence is TGTGCCAGCAATCTATACTCCGCTGAGACCCAGTACTTC. Translated, it gives CASNLYSAETQYF.

This clone appeared a few times. V gene TRBV18 combines with J gene TRBJ2-1, with a tentative D call TRBD1 (5 bases). Germline CDR1 is KGHSH and CDR2 is LQKENI. V was trimmed by 2 bases and J by 7 bases, leaving 6 bases between them. The length of the CDR3 is 12 residues. The CDR3 loop is CASSPDRNEQFF. DNA for the CDR3: TGTGCCAGCTCACCAGACAGAAATGAGCAGTTCTTC. The variable domain in full, with the rest retrieved from reference TRBV18 and TRBJ2-1, is NAGVMQNPRHLVRRRGQEARLRCSPMKGHSHVYWYRQLPEEGLKFMVYLQKENIIDESGMPKERFSAEFPKEGPSILRIQQVVRGDSAAYFCASSPDRNEQFFGPGTRLTVL.

This clone was counted a few times. The chain uses TRBV7-2 and TRBJ1-6, with unresolved D. The CDR3 has 12 residues. Deletions cut 2 bases from V and 15 bases from J, with 11 bases between. Germline lookup yields CDR1 SGHTA and CDR2 FQGNSA. In DNA form, the CDR3 reads TGTGCCAGCAGCTTAACGGCACAGAACCTCCACTTT. Translated: CASSLTAQNLHF.

This sequence joins TRBV15 and TRBJ1-2, with TRBD1 matching over 9 bases. V lost 0 bases, J lost 4 bases, and 0 bases stayed unmatched. Per the germline V gene, CDR1 is LNHNV and CDR2 is YYDKDF (reference sequence). The CDR3 has 14 amino acids. The CDR3 region is CATSRETGGYGYTF. The CDR3 coding sequence is TGTGCCACCAGCAGAGAGACAGGGGGCTATGGCTACACCTTC.

This clone appeared a few times. The chain has TRBV5-1 and TRBJ2-3; 7 positions match TRBD2. CDR1 SGHRS and CDR2 YFSETQ come from the germline V gene. The CDR3 is 14 residues long. V was pared by 4 bases and J by 1 base, with 3 bases of the junction left unmatched. This CDR3 reads CASSVSGRTDTQYF. The CDR3 region has the DNA TGCGCCAGCAGCGTTAGCGGGCGCACAGATACGCAGTATTTT. Full variable domain (rest looked up from reference TRBV5-1 and TRBJ2-3): KAGVTQTPRYLIKTRGQQVTLSCSPISGHRSVSWYQQTPGQGLQFLFEYFSETQRNKGNFPGRFSGRQFSNSRSEMNVSTLELGDSALYLCASSVSGRTDTQYFGPGTRLTVL.

This chain links TRBV7-2 with TRBJ2-4, with TRBD1 as a possible D gene (5 bases). Germline lookup yields CDR1 SGHTA and CDR2 FQGNSA. CDR3 length: 16 residues. V was shortened by 0 bases and J by 9 bases, with 18 bases between the two germline ends. The CDR3 loop reads CASSLAVGLGQGIQYF. In nucleotides, the CDR3 is TGTGCCAGCAGCTTAGCAGTGGGTCTAGGTCAGGGCATTCAGTACTTC.

In its sample, this clone was seen a few times. The chain has TRBV5-4 and TRBJ2-7; maybe TRBD1 (5 bases). Between the trimmed V and J ends, which lost 4 bases and 0 bases, there was a span of 11 bases. CDR1 and CDR2 from the germline V gene are SGHNT and YYREEE (reference sequence). CDR3 length equals 14 residues. CDR3 sequence (DNA): TGTGCCAGCAGCCAGGACAAGTACTCCTACGAGCAGTACTTC. Protein sequence: CASSQDKYSYEQYF.

This chain links TRBV4-1 with TRBJ1-4; no clear D gene. V lost 0 bases to trimming and J lost 8 bases, with 13 bases between them. From germline, CDR1 is MGHRA and CDR2 YSYEKL. The CDR3 totals 15 residues. The CDR3, as DNA: TGCGCCAGCAGCCAAGAGAGGGAGGGTGGCGAAAAACTGTTTTTT. It specifies CASSQEREGGEKLFF.

DNA of the CDR3: TGTGCCAGTAGTATTGGAGGGAAAGAGACCCAGTACTTC. It is translated as CASSIGGKETQYF. The V call is TRBV19, the J call TRBJ2-5; maybe TRBD2 (6 bases). The CDR3 is 13 residues long. Trimming left V 3 bases short and J 3 bases short, with 8 bases between. Germline V lookup: CDR1 LNHDA, CDR2 SQIVND (reference sequence). Using reference TRBV19 and TRBJ2-5 for the parts outside the CDR3, the full variable domain is DGGITQSPKYLFRKEGQNVTLSCEQNLNHDAMYWYRQDPGQGLRLIYYSQIVNDFQKGDIAEGYSVSREKKESFPLTVTSAQKNPTAFYLCASSIGGKETQYFGPGTRLLVL.

A few counts support this clone. The rearrangement uses TRBV7-2 and TRBJ2-7; the match to TRBD1 covers 9 bases. Per germline, CDR1 SGHTA and CDR2 FQGNSA. J lost 9 bases, V lost 4 bases, and 16 bases had no gene match. The CDR3 extends over 16 amino acids. CDR3 DNA sequence: TGTGCCAGCAGCTCCTCCGGGACAGGGTCCTCTACGAGGCAGTACTTC. Its translation: CASSSSGTGSSTRQYF.

The table lists this clone with many counts. This rearrangement joins TRBV9 to TRBJ2-5; no clear D. Trimming took 0 bases from V and 1 from J, leaving 10 bases between them. This CDR3 is built from 15 residues. Germline CDR1 SGDLS, CDR2 YYNGEE. CDR3 DNA sequence: TGTGCCAGCAGCGTAGGTTTCCTCCTCCAAGAGACCCAGTACTTC. Amino acids: CASSVGFLLQETQYF.

This clone turned up a few times. This chain uses TRBV19 with TRBJ2-1, with a possible D match to TRBD1 (6 bases). The germline V gene has CDR1 LNHDA and CDR2 SQIVND (reference sequence). V lost 9 bases to trimming and J lost 0 bases, with 9 bases between them. The CDR3 is 13 amino acids. The CDR3 is CASRGYSYNEQFF. CDR3 bases: TGTGCCAGCAGGGGCTACTCCTACAATGAGCAGTTCTTC.

The sample holds a few counts of this clone. The V gene is TRBV30, the J gene TRBJ2-3; 9 nucleotides match TRBD2. The V and J ends lost 4 bases and 2 bases, in that order; junction bases with no gene match: 7. Germline V gene data show CDR1 as GTSNPN and CDR2 as SVGIG (reference sequence). The CDR3 is 15 residues long. CDR3 loop: CAWTASGALTDTQYF. CDR3 coding DNA: TGTGCCTGGACCGCTAGCGGGGCACTCACAGATACGCAGTATTTT.

The V call is TRBV2, the J call TRBJ2-3; 7 nucleotides match TRBD2. V shed 1 base, J shed 1 base, and the junction held 2 bases outside the gene matches. This CDR3 comprises 15 residues. The germline gives CDR1 SNHLY, CDR2 FYNNEI. The CDR3 DNA reads as TGTGCCAGCAGTGAAGTTGGGGGGGGCACAGATACGCAGTATTTT. This gives the protein CASSEVGGGTDTQYF.

The V and J genes are TRBV25-1 and TRBJ2-1; TRBD2 aligns across 12 bases. The V segment lost 6 bases and the J segment 6 bases; nucleotides outside the gene matches: 9. The CDR3 covers 16 residues. The germline gives CDR1 MGHDK, CDR2 SYGVNS. Written as DNA, the CDR3 is TGTGCCAGCAGCGATTCCCTAGCGGGGGGGCTCAATGAGCAGTTCTTC. Its protein product is CASSDSLAGGLNEQFF.

The chain links TRBV29-1 to TRBJ2-7, with D perhaps TRBD2 (6 bases). Germline V gene data show CDR1 as SQVTM and CDR2 as ANQGSEA. The CDR3 has 12 residues. Deletions cut 4 bases from V and 7 bases from J, with 14 bases between. The chain's CDR3 is CSVGRDSEEQYF. CDR3 in DNA: TGCAGCGTTGGCCGGGACTCGGAGGAGCAGTACTTC.

V is TRBV5-1 and J is TRBJ2-3; a weak D match, TRBD1 (5 bases). Germline lookup yields CDR1 SGHRS and CDR2 YFSETQ. V lost 0 bases to trimming and J lost 2 bases, with 13 bases between them. This CDR3 region has 16 residues. As DNA, the CDR3 is TGCGCCAGCAGCTTGGTTGCAGGGTCCCACACAGATACGCAGTATTTT. It yields the protein CASSLVAGSHTDTQYF.

V is TRBV7-9 and J is TRBJ2-5, with TRBD2 matching 8 bases. J was trimmed by 4 bases and V by 2 bases; bases with no gene match: 3. The germline CDR1 and CDR2 sequences are SEHNR and FQNEAQ (reference sequence). This CDR3 has 14 amino acids. Here the CDR3 reads CASSLTGGPETQYF. DNA for the CDR3: TGTGCCAGCAGCTTAACGGGGGGGCCAGAGACCCAGTACTTC.

This clone has a handful of counts. V is TRBV27 and J is TRBJ2-3; D may be TRBD2 (5 bases). The CDR3 loop spans 14 amino acids. CDR1 is MNHEY, CDR2 SMNVEV, per germline (reference sequence). Trimming removed 7 bases from V and 4 bases from J, with 15 bases in between. The DNA for the CDR3 is TGTGCCAGCACCCCTATATCGGGGTCAGATACGCAGTATTTT. Translated, it gives CASTPISGSDTQYF.

This clone has more than one count but fewer than ten. The CDR3 DNA is TGCGCCAGCAGCTGGCGAGGGTTAGGTACTGAAGCTTTCTTT. Translation: CASSWRGLGTEAFF. The V call is TRBV5-1, the J call TRBJ1-1; D remains ambiguous. The CDR3 consists of 14 residues. Germline V gene data show CDR1 as SGHRS and CDR2 as YFSETQ. Trimming took off 3 bases at V and 5 bases at J, with 14 bases between the two ends. Looking up the rest from reference TRBV5-1 and TRBJ1-1 gives the full variable domain: KAGVTQTPRYLIKTRGQQVTLSCSPISGHRSVSWYQQTPGQGLQFLFEYFSETQRNKGNFPGRFSGRQFSNSRSEMNVSTLELGDSALYLCASSWRGLGTEAFFGQGTRLTVV.